Included here is one TCR beta chain sequence, with context. What it recognizes is unknown. Per germline, CDR1 LGHDT and CDR2 YNNKEL (reference sequence). The V gene lost 1 base and the J gene lost 6 bases, with 13 bases spanning the gap. This CDR3 region has 15 residues. To make TCR beta libraries, researchers used iRepertoire HTBI primers and Arm-PCR of CDR3 regions. TCRdb re-derived calls from the multiplex PCR reads in MiXCR, one entry per CDR3 protein. The sample yields hundreds of thousands of distinct CDR3 sequences, 25% to 35% seen once. The time point was: persistent/refractory GD, antithyroid drugs over 5 years with positive TRAb. From RNA extracted from PBMCs, the TCR library was made. This sample is drawn from a study of regulatory T cells in long-lasting Graves disease. Study-wide results and limits: Only peripheral blood was studied, not thyroid tissue. TRBV28 was favored in persistent disease, as were TRBJ1-2 and TRBJ2-5. With some 2,500 shared public clonotypes, persistent patients exceeded new patients, who shared around 970. Authors noted too few samples as a limitation.

This TCR was recovered from a female donor with Graves disease. This chain joins TRBV3-1 and TRBJ2-1, with D tentatively TRBD1 or TRBD2 (5 bases each). Sample: peripheral blood mononuclear cells (PBMCs), taken when the disease was refractory, from a patient treated with antithyroid drugs. CDR3 residues: CASSQARLRGNEQFF. The CDR3 DNA reads as TGTGCCAGCAGCCAAGCGCGACTAAGGGGCAATGAGCAGTTCTTC.